The next 23 T cell receptor beta chains were all read from a single sample in a study of brain T cells in children with intractable seizures. Sequenced by immunoSEQ multiplex PCR; TCRdb stores in-frame clones only, minus some. The sample consists of 340,000 or so clones, 93% of them appearing once. Time point specified: blood from clinic visit 5 months post-surgery; TSC patient then seizure free. The sequencing here drew on peripheral blood, taken more than 4 months after surgery. The receptors derive from a boy younger than two with tuberous sclerosis and intractable seizures.

V and J are TRBV11-2 and TRBJ2-2; weak D call: TRBD1 (5 bases). V lost 0 bases, J lost 1 base, and 12 bases lay in between. This CDR3 contains 17 residues. Germline V CDR1 and CDR2: SGHAT, FQNNGV. CDR3 amino acids: CASSLEPDSLNTGELFF. CDR3 bases: TGTGCCAGCAGCTTAGAACCCGACAGCCTGAACACCGGGGAGCTGTTTTTT.

This chain connects TRBV5-6 to TRBJ1-2; TRBD1 matches 8 bases. The CDR3 contains 14 residues. Germline V gene data show CDR1 as SGHDT and CDR2 as YYEEEE. Trimming removed 2 bases from V and 8 bases from J; junction bases left unmatched: 8. The CDR3: CASSFRTGTTGYTF. The CDR3 DNA reads as TGTGCCAGCAGCTTTCGGACAGGGACAACCGGCTACACCTTC.

The chain carries TRBV4-1 and TRBJ2-1, with TRBD2 identical over 9 bases. The V segment lost 1 base and the J segment 5 bases; nucleotides outside the gene matches: 3. CDR3 length: 15 residues. Germline V gene data show CDR1 as MGHRA and CDR2 as YSYEKL. Here the CDR3 DNA reads TGCGCCAGCAGCCAAGCGGGACTAGCCCACAATGAGCAGTTCTTC. Amino acids: CASSQAGLAHNEQFF.

The genes are TRBV19 and TRBJ1-4; TRBD1 matches at 7 bases. The J segment lost 8 bases and the V segment lost 4 bases, leaving 13 bases of the junction unmatched. There are 16 residues in the CDR3. Germline V CDR1 and CDR2: LNHDA, SQIVND (reference sequence). CDR3 bases: TGTGCCAGTAGTAGGAGTTACAGGGGCCGTGGGGAAAAACTGTTTTTT. This codes for CASSRSYRGRGEKLFF.

The chain is built from TRBV7-8 and TRBJ2-7; D call uncertain. The CDR3 spans 11 residues. CDR1 SGHVS and CDR2 FQNEAQ come from the germline V gene. Trimming shortened V by 4 bases and J by 2 bases, and 3 bases separated the two germline ends. Written as DNA, the CDR3 is TGTGCCAGCAGCTCCCCCTACGAGCAGTACTTC. This sequence encodes CASSSPYEQYF. Variable domain in full (rest from reference TRBV7-8 and TRBJ2-7): GAGVSQSPRYKVAKRGQDVALRCDPISGHVSLFWYQQALGQGPEFLTYFQNEAQLDKSGLPSDRFFAERPEGSVSTLKIQRTQQEDSAVYLCASSSPYEQYFGPGTRLTVT.

The rearrangement uses TRBV30 and TRBJ2-7; 12 bases are shared with TRBD2. With 0 bases clipped from V and 4 bases from J, the junction kept 16 bases outside the gene matches. This CDR3 spans 19 amino acids. Germline V gene sequence: CDR1 GTSNPN, CDR2 SVGIG (reference sequence). CDR3 DNA sequence: TGTGCCTGGAGTGTACGAGTCCCTAGCGGGAGGGCGAGATTATACGAGCAGTACTTC. This sequence encodes CAWSVRVPSGRARLYEQYF.

This chain links TRBV7-9 with TRBJ2-1, with TRBD2 matching over 9 bases. J gave up 4 bases and V 5 bases, and 6 bases lay outside the gene matches. The germline V gene encodes CDR1 SEHNR and CDR2 FQNEAQ (reference sequence). The CDR3 loop spans 15 amino acids. CDR3 loop: CASSATSGRYNEQFF. The CDR3 region has the DNA TGTGCCAGCAGCGCGACTAGCGGACGATACAATGAGCAGTTCTTC.

CDR3 nucleotide sequence: TGTGCCAGTAGTATCCCAGGGGCGGCTGGAAACACCATATATTTT. This gives the protein CASSIPGAAGNTIYF. The V and J genes are TRBV19 and TRBJ1-3; D is possibly TRBD1 (6 bases). Germline-derived CDR1 and CDR2 are LNHDA and SQIVND (reference sequence). This CDR3 is 15 amino acids long. V was trimmed by 3 bases and J by 2 bases, leaving 11 bases between them.

This clone was observed a single time. The rearrangement uses TRBV29-1 and TRBJ1-2; D may be TRBD1 (6 bases). This CDR3 is built from 11 residues. CDR1 and CDR2 from the germline V gene are SQVTM and ANQGSEA. V gave up 4 bases and J gave up 4 bases, with 7 bases separating them. Written as DNA, the CDR3 is TGCAGCGTTGGGACAGTCTATGGCTACACCTTC. It is translated as CSVGTVYGYTF.

This chain joins TRBV5-6 and TRBJ2-3, with unresolved D. V was pared by 4 bases and J by 1 base, with 13 bases between. The CDR3 totals 15 residues. Germline CDR1 reads SGHDT; CDR2 reads YYEEEE. The CDR3 region has the DNA TGTGCCAGCAGCCCGGTGGAGTGGGGCACAGATACGCAGTATTTT. Translated, it gives CASSPVEWGTDTQYF.

This chain uses TRBV2 with TRBJ1-3, with no clear D. This CDR3 is built from 14 residues. CDR1 and CDR2 (germline): SNHLY, FYNNEI. V was cut by 4 bases and J by 0 bases, with 7 bases left in between. The CDR3 sequence: CASSGQVSGNTIYF. In DNA form, the CDR3 reads TGTGCCAGCAGTGGGCAGGTCTCTGGAAACACCATATATTTT.

The chain carries TRBV7-9 and TRBJ2-3; the D gene is possibly TRBD2 (6 bases). V was pared by 5 bases and J by 5 bases, with 14 bases between. The CDR3 length is 14 residues. Germline V gene lookup returns CDR1 SEHNR and CDR2 FQNEAQ (reference sequence). The CDR3 nucleotides are TGTGCCAGCAGCCCTCAGGGAGCGGGAGATACGCAGTATTTT. As protein: CASSPQGAGDTQYF.

This clone has a single count. This chain joins TRBV5-1 and TRBJ2-7; 9 bases are shared with TRBD2. The J segment lost 2 bases and the V segment lost 2 bases, leaving 5 bases of the junction unmatched. Germline lookup yields CDR1 SGHRS and CDR2 YFSETQ. The CDR3 is made up of 15 amino acids. DNA of the CDR3: TGCGCCAGCAGCTTACTGACTAGCGGAGCCTACGAGCAGTACTTC. It is translated as CASSLLTSGAYEQYF.

The chain is built from TRBV6-5 and TRBJ1-1; no reliable D call. The V gene lost 6 bases and the J gene lost 3 bases, with 17 bases spanning the gap. Germline values: CDR1 MNHEY, CDR2 SVGAGI. The length of the CDR3 is 15 residues. The CDR3 DNA sequence: TGTGCCAGCAGCCCAGGAGGGTATTGGGACACTGAAGCTTTCTTT. It is translated as CASSPGGYWDTEAFF.

This chain connects TRBV19 to TRBJ2-1; D not resolved. Trimming stripped 0 bases from V and 2 bases from J, with 2 bases between. The CDR3 consists of 13 residues. Germline values: CDR1 LNHDA, CDR2 SQIVND (reference sequence). CDR3 residues: CASSIDPYNEQFF. The CDR3 nucleotides read TGTGCCAGTAGTATAGACCCCTACAATGAGCAGTTCTTC.

V is TRBV7-3 and J is TRBJ2-5, with 11 bases that match TRBD2. After removal of 5 bases from V and 2 bases from J, the junction contained 7 bases not matched to a gene. Germline CDR1 SGHTA, CDR2 FQGTGA. There are 16 residues in the CDR3. The CDR3 is CASSPTGLAGQETQYF. CDR3 DNA sequence: TGTGCCAGCAGCCCCACCGGACTAGCGGGTCAAGAGACCCAGTACTTC.

The J gene is TRBJ1-4, the V gene TRBV20-1, with D hard to call. This CDR3 spans 14 amino acids. Germline CDR1 and CDR2: DFQATT and SNEGSKA (reference sequence). V gave up 3 bases and J gave up 3 bases, with 11 bases separating them. The CDR3 region is CSASDGPPNEKLFF. CDR3 DNA sequence: TGCAGTGCTAGTGACGGGCCTCCTAATGAAAAACTGTTTTTT.

This sequence joins TRBV15 and TRBJ1-3, with 9 bases lining up with TRBD1. The V segment lost 6 bases and the J segment 8 bases; nucleotides outside the gene matches: 5. This CDR3 is 13 amino acids long. CDR1 is LNHNV and CDR2 is YYDKDF in the germline V gene (reference sequence). The CDR3 bases are TGTGCCACCAGGGCGACAGGGGGGGACACCATATATTTT. Its protein is CATRATGGDTIYF.

J is TRBJ2-7 and V is TRBV6-5, with 8 bases identical to TRBD2. J was trimmed by 5 bases and V by 4 bases; bases with no gene match: 10. This CDR3 spans 15 amino acids. Germline V CDR1 and CDR2: MNHEY, SVGAGI. The CDR3 spells CASSSAAGGFNEQYF. The CDR3 region has the DNA TGTGCCAGCAGTTCCGCGGCGGGAGGCTTCAACGAGCAGTACTTC.

The V and J genes are TRBV5-6 and TRBJ2-7, with D unclear. The CDR3 contains 13 residues. The V gene lost 0 bases and the J gene lost 1 base, with 5 bases spanning the gap. Per germline, CDR1 SGHDT and CDR2 YYEEEE. The CDR3 coding sequence is TGTGCCAGCAGCTTGGTACAGTCCTACGAGCAGTACTTC. Translating it yields CASSLVQSYEQYF.

This chain uses TRBV6-5 with TRBJ2-3; 8 nucleotides line up with TRBD1. J was trimmed by 2 bases and V by 6 bases; bases with no gene match: 4. CDR3 length: 14 residues. CDR1 MNHEY and CDR2 SVGAGI come from the germline V gene. CDR3 DNA sequence: TGTGCCAGCAGATACAGGGGGTTCACAGATACGCAGTATTTT. It codes for CASRYRGFTDTQYF.

This chain connects TRBV9 to TRBJ2-1, with TRBD2 matching over 9 bases. From germline, CDR1 is SGDLS and CDR2 YYNGEE. The V gene end was trimmed by 0 bases and the J gene end by 10 bases; junction bases not matched to a gene: 11. There are 16 residues in the CDR3. CDR3 loop: CASSVEGSGRKNEQFF. The CDR3 coding sequence is TGTGCCAGCAGCGTAGAGGGGAGCGGGAGGAAGAACGAGCAGTTCTTC.

The chain carries TRBV4-1 and TRBJ2-7; D remains ambiguous. Germline V lookup: CDR1 MGHRA, CDR2 YSYEKL. The CDR3 is 13 amino acids. V dropped 2 bases and J dropped 0 bases, with 5 bases sitting between them. The CDR3 reads CASSQSLSYEQYF. The CDR3 nucleotides read TGCGCCAGCAGCCAAAGCCTCTCCTACGAGCAGTACTTC.